The clone carrying this TCR beta chain was recorded a few times. Its target is not known. The sample belongs to a study of cytomegalovirus exposure and HLA in healthy donors. Study-wide results and caveats: It was assumed in the presence/absence analyses that sequencing depth was roughly uniform across donors.

CDR1 MNHNY and CDR2 SVGAGI come from the germline V gene (reference sequence). Trimming took off 2 bases at V and 1 base at J, with 14 bases between the two ends. The CDR3 is 16 residues long. Researchers ran the PCR with 60 Vbeta and 13 Jbeta primers. The authors' processing: About 11 million of the about 80 million unique TCR beta chains counted in a later analysis were shared. Using immunoSEQ multiplex PCR, the repertoire was profiled, and TCRdb retains in-frame clones only, with some absent. V and J calls and clone size are as listed in that table; D and trimming were resolved from the DNA. This repertoire shows over 130,000 clones, just over 65% found once; its top ten account for 6.5%.

The sequencing sample was made of PBMCs. The source of this sequence is a woman aged 55-69 years in good health and CMV-seronegative. The V gene is TRBV6-6, the J gene TRBJ1-1; perhaps TRBD1 as D (6 bases). The CDR3 DNA is TGTGCCAGCAGTTACAGGGTGGGACACACGAACACTGAAGCTTTCTTT. It encodes CASSYRVGHTNTEAFF.